These 22 T cell receptor beta chains were sequenced from one sample in a study of cytomegalovirus exposure and HLA in healthy donors. Both 60 Vbeta primers and 13 Jbeta primers went into the PCR. TCRdb's copy holds only in-frame clones and misses some; the assay was immunoSEQ multiplex PCR. The table includes 150,000 to 200,000 clones, around 80% detected once. The sequenced sample consisted of PBMCs. The receptors shown here come from a man under 40 in good health and CMV-seropositive.

The chain joins TRBV6-5 to TRBJ1-2, with D maybe TRBD1 (5 bases). Trimming took 10 bases from V and 5 from J, leaving 14 bases between them. This CDR3 spans 12 amino acids. Germline loops: CDR1 MNHEY, CDR2 SVGAGI. The CDR3 spells CATMVRGYGYTF. CDR3 nucleotides: TGTGCCACCATGGTACGGGGGTATGGCTACACCTTC.

The gene calls are TRBV27 and TRBJ2-3; weak D call: TRBD2 (6 bases). Trimming removed 6 bases from V and 1 base from J, with 14 bases in between. Germline loops: CDR1 MNHEY, CDR2 SMNVEV (reference sequence). The CDR3 is 15 amino acids. The CDR3 nucleotides read TGTGCCAGCAGCCTCGTAGCGGTAGGCACAGATACGCAGTATTTT. Amino acid sequence: CASSLVAVGTDTQYF.

The V gene is TRBV9, the J gene TRBJ1-1; unclear D gene. The CDR3 sequence is 13 residues long. Germline V gene sequence: CDR1 SGDLS, CDR2 YYNGEE. V was cut by 2 bases and J by 4 bases, with 9 bases left in between. The CDR3 here is CASSVKAGTEAFF. The CDR3 bases are TGTGCCAGCAGCGTCAAGGCGGGCACTGAAGCTTTCTTT. Full variable domain (missing parts from reference TRBV9 and TRBJ1-1): DSGVTQTPKHLITATGQRVTLRCSPRSGDLSVYWYQQSLDQGLQFLIQYYNGEERAKGNILERFSAQQFPDLHSELNLSSLELGDSALYFCASSVKAGTEAFFGQGTRLTVV.

This clone was observed a few times. The chain is built from TRBV28 and TRBJ2-7, with D perhaps TRBD1 (5 bases). Looked up from germline, CDR1 is MDHEN and CDR2 is SYDVKM. The germline V and J ends were trimmed by 5 bases and 2 bases, with 13 bases remaining between them. The CDR3 extends over 14 amino acids. CDR3 bases: TGTGCCAGCAGTCGCGGCCCCAGGGCCTACGAGCAGTACTTC. Protein product: CASSRGPRAYEQYF.

This chain's CDR3 is CASSQARGIDQPQHF. DNA for the CDR3: TGTGCCAGCAGCCAAGCTAGGGGGATCGATCAGCCCCAGCATTTT. The chain uses TRBV4-2 and TRBJ1-5; tentative D call: TRBD1 (6 bases). The germline gives CDR1 LGHNA, CDR2 YNFKEQ. The CDR3 is 15 residues long. Trimming removed 1 base at V and 5 bases at J, with 12 bases between.

CDR3 sequence reads: CASSLALSSGGPRTDTQYF. The CDR3 DNA is TGTGCCAGCAGCTTAGCGCTCTCTAGCGGGGGGCCTCGCACAGATACGCAGTATTTT. The chain recombines TRBV7-6 with TRBJ2-3; 11 bases map to TRBD2. Germline V gene lookup returns CDR1 SGHVS and CDR2 FNYEAQ. After removal of 0 bases from V and 1 base from J, the junction contained 9 bases not matched to a gene. The CDR3 runs 19 residues.

The chain has TRBV5-1 and TRBJ2-7; tentative D call: TRBD2 (7 bases). CDR1 is SGHRS and CDR2 is YFSETQ in the germline V gene. Trimming removed 5 bases from V and 5 bases from J, with 20 bases in between. This CDR3 has 15 amino acids. CDR3 region: CASSSSEGGPNEQYF. CDR3 nucleotides: TGCGCCAGCAGTTCCTCTGAGGGGGGGCCGAACGAGCAGTACTTC.

The chain recombines TRBV6-1 with TRBJ2-7, with TRBD2 identical over 7 bases. There are 14 residues in the CDR3. J lost 4 bases, V lost 6 bases, and 9 bases had no gene match. The germline V gene has CDR1 MNHNS and CDR2 SASEGT. CDR3 loop: CASRTGLPTYEQYF. In DNA, the CDR3 is TGTGCCAGCAGGACGGGACTACCTACTTACGAGCAGTACTTC.

The V call is TRBV27, the J call TRBJ2-7; the match to TRBD1 covers 8 bases. The germline V gene encodes CDR1 MNHEY and CDR2 SMNVEV (reference sequence). CDR3 length: 14 amino acids. V lost 6 bases, J lost 7 bases, and 11 bases stayed unmatched. The CDR3 reads CASRNGQGLGEQYF. In DNA form, the CDR3 reads TGTGCCAGCAGGAATGGACAGGGATTGGGTGAGCAGTACTTC.

V and J are TRBV27 and TRBJ2-1, with 7 bases identical to TRBD2. In germline, CDR1 is MNHEY, CDR2 SMNVEV (reference sequence). This CDR3 is built from 15 residues. V lost 5 bases, J lost 7 bases, and 11 bases stayed unmatched. CDR3 amino acids: CASSKGLTPGNEQFF. In nucleotides, the CDR3 is TGTGCCAGCAGTAAGGGACTAACCCCGGGGAATGAGCAGTTCTTC.

This rearrangement joins TRBV11-3 to TRBJ1-1; maybe TRBD1 (5 bases). CDR1 and CDR2 from the germline V gene are SGHNT and YENEEA. The ends were cut back, 7 bases at V and 0 bases at J, with 15 bases in the middle. The CDR3 sequence is 15 residues long. The CDR3: CASTSSPGVNTEAFF. CDR3 nucleotide sequence: TGTGCCAGCACCTCCTCCCCGGGGGTGAACACTGAAGCTTTCTTT.

J is TRBJ2-3 and V is TRBV10-2, with D uncertain. This CDR3 contains 12 residues. Germline CDR1 WSHSY, CDR2 SAAADI. V shed 7 bases and J shed 4 bases, with 9 bases lying between them. CDR3 DNA sequence: TGCGCCAGCAACAACCATGCAGATACGCAGTATTTT. Residues: CASNNHADTQYF.

The gene calls are TRBV5-1 and TRBJ2-3; 7 nucleotides agree with TRBD2. The germline CDR1 and CDR2 sequences are SGHRS and YFSETQ. The CDR3 is made up of 14 amino acids. The trim removed 0 bases at V and 5 bases at J, leaving 3 bases unmatched. CDR3: CASSLGIAGDTQYF. The CDR3 nucleotides read TGCGCCAGCAGCTTGGGGATAGCGGGAGATACGCAGTATTTT.

The chain links TRBV6-5 to TRBJ2-3; perhaps TRBD2 as D (6 bases). The CDR3 runs to 13 residues. In germline, CDR1 is MNHEY, CDR2 SVGAGI. V gave up 6 bases and J gave up 6 bases, with 13 bases separating them. This chain's CDR3 is CASRAGTWDTQYF. The CDR3 DNA follows: TGTGCCAGCAGAGCCGGGACTTGGGATACGCAGTATTTT.

The CDR3 reads CASSLGRAGEQYF. The CDR3 coding sequence is TGTGCCAGCAGCTTGGGCAGGGCAGGCGAGCAGTACTTC. The chain is built from TRBV11-3 and TRBJ2-7; TRBD1 is a possible D gene (5 bases). CDR1 and CDR2 (germline): SGHNT, YENEEA. CDR3 length: 13 residues. Trimming shortened V by 3 bases and J by 6 bases, and 12 bases separated the two germline ends.

CDR3 nucleotide sequence: TGTGCCAGCAGCCCTCCGAGCACAGATACGCAGTATTTT. Translating gives CASSPPSTDTQYF. The rearrangement links TRBV11-2 to TRBJ2-3; D unclear. The CDR3 is 13 residues long. Between the trimmed V and J ends, which lost 5 bases and 0 bases, there was a span of 6 bases. The germline gives CDR1 SGHAT, CDR2 FQNNGV.

This clone was observed a few times. CDR3 in amino acids: CASSLRAGSYYGYTF. The CDR3 DNA is TGTGCCAGCAGCTTACGTGCGGGATCCTACTATGGCTACACCTTC. This sequence joins TRBV11-2 and TRBJ1-2; no clear D gene. V dropped 2 bases and J dropped 3 bases, with 13 bases sitting between them. The CDR3 runs 15 residues. CDR1 SGHAT and CDR2 FQNNGV come from the germline V gene.

This rearrangement joins TRBV6-5 to TRBJ1-1; TRBD1 agrees at 7 bases. The CDR3 length is 16 residues. Germline V gives CDR1 MNHEY, CDR2 SVGAGI. Losses at the gene ends were 2 bases for V and 5 bases for J; bases not matched to a gene: 11. The CDR3 loop reads CASSYLYQQGVTEAFF. In DNA form, the CDR3 reads TGTGCCAGCAGTTACCTCTATCAGCAGGGGGTGACTGAAGCTTTCTTT.

This clone was observed a handful of times. J is TRBJ1-4 and V is TRBV7-9; TRBD1 matches at 9 bases. The CDR3 length is 15 residues. With 5 bases clipped from V and 5 bases from J, the junction kept 6 bases outside the gene matches. Germline V CDR1 and CDR2: SEHNR, FQNEAQ (reference sequence). The CDR3 loop reads CASSSRTGENEKLFF. The CDR3 DNA reads as TGTGCCAGCAGCAGTAGGACAGGGGAAAATGAAAAACTGTTTTTT.

The chain joins TRBV6-5 to TRBJ2-7, with a possible D match to TRBD1 (6 bases). V shed 5 bases and J shed 4 bases, with 6 bases lying between them. The CDR3 spans 11 residues. CDR1 is MNHEY, CDR2 SVGAGI, per germline. CDR3 residues: CASSDRYEQYF. The CDR3 nucleotides are TGTGCCAGCAGTGACAGGTACGAGCAGTACTTC.

The chain couples TRBV6-6 to TRBJ2-6; maybe TRBD1 (6 bases). V lost 4 bases, J lost 4 bases, and 11 bases lay in between. CDR1 is MNHNY, CDR2 SVGAGI, per germline (reference sequence). The length of the CDR3 is 15 residues. CDR3 sequence: CASSSQGEGANVLTF. CDR3 DNA sequence: TGTGCCAGCAGTTCACAGGGTGAAGGGGCCAACGTCCTGACTTTC.

The V gene is TRBV7-2, the J gene TRBJ2-2, with a weak D call TRBD2 (6 bases). Per germline, CDR1 SGHTA and CDR2 FQGNSA. The ends were cut back, 8 bases at V and 1 base at J, with 11 bases in the middle. CDR3 length: 14 residues. The CDR3 DNA follows: TGTGCCAGCGCCTTGCGGGGGAACACCGGGGAGCTGTTTTTT. Translated, it gives CASALRGNTGELFF.